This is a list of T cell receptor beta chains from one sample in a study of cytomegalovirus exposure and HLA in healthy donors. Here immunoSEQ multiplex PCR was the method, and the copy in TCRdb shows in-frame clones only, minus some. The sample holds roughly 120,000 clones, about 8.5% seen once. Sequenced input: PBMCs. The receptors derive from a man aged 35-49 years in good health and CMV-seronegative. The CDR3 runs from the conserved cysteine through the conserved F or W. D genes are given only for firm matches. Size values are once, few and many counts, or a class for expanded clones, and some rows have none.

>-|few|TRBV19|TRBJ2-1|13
CASSILRGNEQFF
TGTGCCAGTAGTATACTCAGGGGCAATGAGCAGTTCTTC
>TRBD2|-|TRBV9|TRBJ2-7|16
CASSPAGGASSYEQYF
TGTGCCAGCAGCCCCGCGGGGGGGGCTAGCTCCTACGAGCAGTACTTC
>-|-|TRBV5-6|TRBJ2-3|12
CASSWRGDTQYF
TGTGCCAGCAGCTGGAGGGGAGATACGCAGTATTTT
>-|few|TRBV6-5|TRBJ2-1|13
CASSYTAGTEQFF
TGTGCCAGCAGTTACACGGCGGGTACTGAGCAGTTCTTC
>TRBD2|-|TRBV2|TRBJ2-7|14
CASSERGGPYEQYF
TGTGCCAGCAGTGAGCGGGGGGGCCCCTACGAGCAGTACTTC
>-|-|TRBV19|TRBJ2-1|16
CASRDRGGLDYNEQFF
TGTGCCAGCCGGGACAGAGGGGGGTTGGACTACAATGAGCAGTTCTTC
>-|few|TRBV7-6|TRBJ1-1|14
CASSLGAGGTEAFF
TGTGCCAGCAGCTTAGGGGCAGGAGGAACTGAAGCTTTCTTT
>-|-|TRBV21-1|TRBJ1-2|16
CASSKNEDSSNYGYTF
TGTGCCAGCAGCAAAAACGAGGACAGTTCTAACTATGGCTACACCTTC
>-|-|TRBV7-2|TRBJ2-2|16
CASSSPGGTGTGELFF
TGTGCCAGCAGCTCCCCTGGAGGTACGGGCACCGGGGAGCTGTTTTTT
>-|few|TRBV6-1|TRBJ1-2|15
CASSLESRSNYGYTF
TGTGCCAGCAGTTTAGAATCGAGGAGCAACTATGGCTACACCTTC
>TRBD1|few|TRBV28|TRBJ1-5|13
CASAGTGVQPQHF
TGTGCCAGCGCCGGGACAGGGGTTCAGCCCCAGCATTTT
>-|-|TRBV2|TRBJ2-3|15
CASSDSQVSTDTQYF
TGTGCCAGCAGTGATTCACAGGTTAGCACAGATACGCAGTATTTT
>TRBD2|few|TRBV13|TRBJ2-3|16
CASSLPSGGTGDTQYF
TGTGCCAGCAGCTTACCTAGCGGGGGGACGGGAGATACGCAGTATTTT
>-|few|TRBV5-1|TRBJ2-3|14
CASSRTGPRDTQYF
TGCGCCAGCAGCCGAACTGGGCCGAGAGATACGCAGTATTTT
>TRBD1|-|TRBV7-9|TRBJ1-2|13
CASGTGISDGYTF
TGTGCCAGCGGGACAGGAATAAGCGATGGCTACACCTTC
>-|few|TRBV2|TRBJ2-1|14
CASTEGNRGDEQFF
TGTGCCAGCACGGAGGGGAACCGGGGCGATGAGCAGTTCTTC
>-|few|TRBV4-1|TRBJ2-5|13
CASSQGQAGTQYF
TGCGCCAGCAGCCAAGGTCAGGCCGGGACCCAGTACTTC
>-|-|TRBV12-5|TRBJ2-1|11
CASGTSRGQFF
TGTGCTAGTGGTACCTCGAGAGGGCAGTTCTTC
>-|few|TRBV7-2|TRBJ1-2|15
CASSLVNGLLYGYTF
TGTGCCAGCAGCTTAGTGAACGGACTCCTCTATGGCTACACCTTC
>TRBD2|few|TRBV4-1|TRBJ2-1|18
CASSQDTVAGGGYNEQFF
TGCGCCAGCAGCCAAGATACGGTAGCGGGGGGTGGATACAATGAGCAGTTCTTC
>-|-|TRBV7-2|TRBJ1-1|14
CASSLRGLRTEAFF
TGTGCCAGCAGCTTACGGGGGTTACGGACTGAAGCTTTCTTT
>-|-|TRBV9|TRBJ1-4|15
CASSVGGGSGEKLFF
TGTGCCAGCAGCGTAGGTGGGGGCTCGGGTGAAAAACTGTTTTTT
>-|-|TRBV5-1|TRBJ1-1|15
CASSLASGANTEAFF
TGCGCCAGCAGCTTGGCCAGCGGGGCGAATACTGAAGCTTTCTTT
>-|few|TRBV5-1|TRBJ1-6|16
CASSLTTVLENSPLHF
TGCGCCAGCAGTTTAACGACGGTTCTGGAGAATTCACCCCTCCACTTT
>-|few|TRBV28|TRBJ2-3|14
CASSPEQGADTQYF
TGTGCCAGCAGTCCCGAACAGGGAGCAGATACGCAGTATTTT
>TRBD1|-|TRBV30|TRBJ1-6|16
CAWSGTGGSYNSPLHF
TGTGCCTGGAGTGGGACAGGGGGATCCTATAATTCACCCCTCCACTTT
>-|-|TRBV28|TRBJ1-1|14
CASSLRRINTEAFF
TGTGCCAGCAGTTTACGGAGAATCAACACTGAAGCTTTCTTT
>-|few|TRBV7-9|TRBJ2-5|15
CASSDWGGSGETQYF
TGTGCCAGCAGCGACTGGGGCGGCTCCGGTGAGACCCAGTACTTC
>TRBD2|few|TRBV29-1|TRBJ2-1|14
CSVEISGGYTEQFF
TGCAGCGTTGAAATTAGCGGGGGGTACACTGAGCAGTTCTTC
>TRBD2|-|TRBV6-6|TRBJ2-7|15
CASSLSGDFSYEQYF
TGTGCCAGCAGTCTTAGCGGGGACTTCTCCTACGAGCAGTACTTC
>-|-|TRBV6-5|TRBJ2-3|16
CASSYSAGAPVDTQYF
TGTGCCAGCAGTTACTCGGCGGGGGCCCCCGTGGATACGCAGTATTTT
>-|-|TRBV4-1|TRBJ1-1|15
CASSQDGQGNTEAFF
TGCGCCAGCAGCCAAGATGGGCAGGGGAACACTGAAGCTTTCTTT
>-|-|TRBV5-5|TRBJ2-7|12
CASSPDIYEQYF
TGTGCCAGCAGCCCGGACATCTACGAGCAGTACTTC
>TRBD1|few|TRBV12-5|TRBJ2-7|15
CASGLSGQGGHEQYF
TGTGCTAGTGGTTTGTCTGGACAGGGGGGACACGAGCAGTACTTC
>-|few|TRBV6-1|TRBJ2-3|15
CASSEVGGGGDTQYF
TGTGCCAGCAGTGAAGTAGGCGGGGGCGGGGATACGCAGTATTTT
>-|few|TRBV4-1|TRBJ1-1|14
CASSPPGENTEAFF
TGCGCCAGCAGCCCTCCCGGGGAGAACACTGAAGCTTTCTTT
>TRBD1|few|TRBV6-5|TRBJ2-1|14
CASSPGQGWNEQFF
TGTGCCAGCAGCCCGGGACAGGGTTGGAATGAGCAGTTCTTC